This T cell receptor (beta chain) was profiled in a study of blood T cell repertoires in COVID-19. Study information: PBMCs, B-cell-depleted T cells, or T cells provided the cDNA or gDNA that made up the material.

CDR1 and CDR2 from the germline V gene are ENHRY and SYGVKD. The V and J ends lost 4 bases and 11 bases, in that order; junction bases with no gene match: 11. The CDR3 is made up of 13 amino acids. Assay: immunoSEQ multiplex PCR; the TCRdb copy retains only in-frame clones and omits some. The data contain about 82,000 clones, 65% to 90% of them singletons. This TCR came from a man older than 75 with acute or convalescent COVID-19. Sequenced sample: peripheral blood. This chain connects TRBV10-3 to TRBJ2-7, with TRBD2 matching 7 bases. CDR3 loop: CAISGASGNSKYF. DNA of the CDR3: TGTGCCATCAGTGGGGCAAGCGGGAATAGTAAGTACTTC.